A selection of T cell receptor beta chains follows, all from one sample in a study of T cell repertoires in cytomegalovirus infection. One entry per CDR3 protein results from TCRdb running MiXCR on the reads. The data hold some 900,000 distinct CDR3 sequences, with around a third observed a single time. No antigens are known for them. The material sequenced was cultured CD8+ T cells from PBMCs, taken from culture after CMV antigen stimulation. The origin of the receptors is a human donor in good health (CMV status not recorded). Some clones in this sample may be carry-over from other donors' samples. Each CDR3 is given with its conserved first and last residue. D genes are given only for firm matches. Not all rows give a size; the values are once, few, many and, for expanded clones, a class.

TRBJ1-2 | TRBV12-3/TRBV12-4 | NA | many | TGTGCCAGCAGTTTAGGACGACCGGGCTACACCTTC | CASSLGRPGYTF
TRBJ2-1 | TRBV6-5 | NA | NA | TGTGCCAGCGGTCACGCCCCGATACTGCCAGAAAATGAGCAGTTCTTC | CASGHAPILPENEQFF
TRBJ1-1 | TRBV3-1 | NA | NA | TGTGCCAGCAGCCAAGTGAAGGGCGCAAACACTGAAGCTTTCTTT | CASSQVKGANTEAFF
TRBJ1-5 | TRBV5-6 | TRBD1 | NA | TGTGCCAGCAACATATCCGGGACAGGGATGGTTTTGGGGAATCAGCCCCAGCATTTT | CASNISGTGMVLGNQPQHF
TRBJ2-3 | TRBV7-2 | TRBD2 | NA | TGTGCCAGCAGCTTAGAAGTGGGCGGGGGACCAGATACGCAGTATTTT | CASSLEVGGGPDTQYF
TRBJ2-3 | TRBV10-3 | TRBD2 | few | TGTGCCATCAGTGAGGACAGCGGGGGCGTCGGAGATACGCAGTATTTT | CAISEDSGGVGDTQYF
TRBJ2-1 | TRBV27 | TRBD1 | NA | TGTGCCAGCAGCCGGAGTCGGACAGGGGCCATTCTCTACAATGAGCAGTTCTTC | CASSRSRTGAILYNEQFF
TRBJ1-5 | TRBV13 | NA | NA | TGTGCCAGCAGCTTAGGGGCCGGGCCCAATCAGCCCCAGCATTTT | CASSLGAGPNQPQHF
TRBJ2-1 | TRBV7-3 | TRBD1 | NA | TGTGCCAGCAGCTTACCGGGACAGGGTCCTCCGTTCTTC | CASSLPGQGPPFF
TRBJ2-5 | TRBV4-1 | NA | few | TGCGCCAGCAGCCAAGATGGGGAGGCTACGAGGGGCGAGACCCAGTACTTC | CASSQDGEATRGETQYF
TRBJ1-1 | TRBV6-1 | NA | NA | TGTGCCAGCAGTGAACATGAGTTCATGAACACTGAAGCTTTCTTT | CASSEHEFMNTEAFF
TRBJ2-7 | TRBV7-6 | TRBD2 | NA | TGTGCCAGCAGCCCGCGGAATCACTTACTAGCGGGGGAGGACGACGAGCAGTACTTC | CASSPRNHLLAGEDDEQYF
TRBJ1-5 | TRBV20-1 | TRBD1 | NA | TGCAGTGCTAGTCCAGGGGGTCCTAATAGCAATCAGCCCCAGCATTTT | CSASPGGPNSNQPQHF
TRBJ2-3 | TRBV6-1 | NA | NA | TGTGCCAGCAGTGAAGACGGCTACTACACAGATACGCAGTATTTT | CASSEDGYYTDTQYF
TRBJ1-2 | TRBV28 | NA | NA | TGTGCCAACATAGGAGGACACCGAATCAACTATGGCTACACCTTC | CANIGGHRINYGYTF
TRBJ1-2 | TRBV7-9 | NA | many | TGTGCCAGCCGGGGAGGAAACTATGGCTACACCTTC | CASRGGNYGYTF
TRBJ1-5 | TRBV6-2/TRBV6-3 | TRBD1 | NA | TGTGCCAGCAGTCCGGACAGGGGGCACGGTCCGCCCCAGCATTTT | CASSPDRGHGPPQHF
TRBJ1-1 | TRBV12-3/TRBV12-4 | NA | few | TGTGCCAGCAGCCCGCAGTACACTGAAGCTTTCTTT | CASSPQYTEAFF
TRBJ2-3 | TRBV7-3 | NA | many | TGTGCCAGCAGCCTCCTAGGGGTCACAGATACGCAGTATTTT | CASSLLGVTDTQYF
TRBJ1-2 | TRBV6-5 | NA | NA | TGTGCCAGCAGTTATGAAGGGGGAAGGTATGGCTACACCTTC | CASSYEGGRYGYTF
TRBJ1-1 | TRBV4-3 | NA | NA | TGCGCCAGCAGCCAAGATAGGGCAGGGGCTGGTGGCACTGAAGCTTTCTTT | CASSQDRAGAGGTEAFF
TRBJ2-5 | TRBV7-9 | NA | many | TGTGCCAGCAGCTTAGTCCAGGGTGGCGAGGAGACCCAGTACTTC | CASSLVQGGEETQYF
TRBJ2-2 | TRBV5-5 | TRBD1 | few | TGTGCCAGCAGCTACGGGACAGGGGGCTGGACCGGGGAGCTGTTTTTT | CASSYGTGGWTGELFF
TRBJ2-5 | TRBV4-1 | NA | NA | TGCGCCAGCAGCCAATTTGGGGTGGAAGAGACCCAGTACTTC | CASSQFGVEETQYF
TRBJ2-1 | TRBV5-8 | NA | NA | TGTGCCAGCAGAGCATACAACGGAGGGCAGTTCTTC | CASRAYNGGQFF